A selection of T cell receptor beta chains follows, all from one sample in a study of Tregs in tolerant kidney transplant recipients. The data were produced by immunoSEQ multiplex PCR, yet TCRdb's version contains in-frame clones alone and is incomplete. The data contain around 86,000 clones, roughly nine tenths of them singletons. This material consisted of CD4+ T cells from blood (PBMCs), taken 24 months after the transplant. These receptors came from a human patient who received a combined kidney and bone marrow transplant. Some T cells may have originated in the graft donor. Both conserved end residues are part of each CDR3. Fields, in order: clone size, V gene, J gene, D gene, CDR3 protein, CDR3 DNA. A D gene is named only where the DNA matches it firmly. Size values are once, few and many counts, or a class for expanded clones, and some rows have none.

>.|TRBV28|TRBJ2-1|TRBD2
CASRIGAGTNTYNEQFF
TGTGCCAGCAGGATTGGGGCCGGGACTAATACCTACAATGAGCAGTTCTTC
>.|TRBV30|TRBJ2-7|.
CAWSVLAGWDEQYF
TGTGCCTGGAGTGTACTGGCGGGATGGGACGAGCAGTACTTC
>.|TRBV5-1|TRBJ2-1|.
CASRSNVQGGLGGPHNEQFF
TGCGCCAGCAGGTCTAATGTACAGGGAGGACTGGGAGGGCCTCACAATGAGCAGTTCTTC
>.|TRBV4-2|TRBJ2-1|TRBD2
CASSQDRAGGPSYNEQFF
TGTGCCAGCAGCCAAGATCGTGCGGGAGGGCCTTCCTACAATGAGCAGTTCTTC
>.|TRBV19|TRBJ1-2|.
CASSTRLGGYGYTF
TGTGCCAGTAGTACCCGACTCGGGGGCTATGGCTACACCTTC
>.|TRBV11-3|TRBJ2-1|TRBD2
CASSPGGLPYNEQFF
TGTGCCAGCAGCCCTGGGGGACTACCTTACAATGAGCAGTTCTTC
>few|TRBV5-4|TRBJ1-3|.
CASSSFGGNTIYF
TGTGCCAGCAGCTCATTCGGTGGAAACACCATATATTTT
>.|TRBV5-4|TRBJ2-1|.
CASSLAGGGGHTQFF
TGTGCCAGCAGCTTGGCAGGGGGCGGGGGCCATACGCAGTTCTTC
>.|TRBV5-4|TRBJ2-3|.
CASSFLQRRTDTQYF
TGTGCCAGCAGCTTCCTCCAGCGTCGAACAGATACGCAGTATTTT
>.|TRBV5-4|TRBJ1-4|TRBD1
CASSLTGAGEKLFF
TGTGCCAGCAGCCTTACAGGGGCGGGGGAAAAACTGTTTTTT
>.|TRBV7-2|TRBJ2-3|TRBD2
CASSSKGLAGGPDTQYF
TGTGCCAGCAGCTCCAAGGGACTAGCGGGGGGCCCAGATACGCAGTATTTT